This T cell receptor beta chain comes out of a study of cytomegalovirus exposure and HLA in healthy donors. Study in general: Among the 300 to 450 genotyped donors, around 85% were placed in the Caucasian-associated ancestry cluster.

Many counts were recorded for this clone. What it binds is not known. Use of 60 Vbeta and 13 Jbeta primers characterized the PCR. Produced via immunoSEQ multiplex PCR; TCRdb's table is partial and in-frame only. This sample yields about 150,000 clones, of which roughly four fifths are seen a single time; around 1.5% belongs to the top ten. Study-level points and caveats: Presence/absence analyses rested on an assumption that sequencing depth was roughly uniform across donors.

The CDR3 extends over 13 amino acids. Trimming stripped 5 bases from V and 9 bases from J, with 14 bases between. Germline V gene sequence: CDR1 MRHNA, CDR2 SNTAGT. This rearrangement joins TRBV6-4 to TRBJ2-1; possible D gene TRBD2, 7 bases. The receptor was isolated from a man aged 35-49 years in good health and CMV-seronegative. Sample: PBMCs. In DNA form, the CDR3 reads TGTGCCAGCAGTCAGCGTAGGGGGGGTGAGCAGTTCTTC. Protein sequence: CASSQRRGGEQFF.